Shown below are 3 T cell receptor beta chains from a single sample sequenced in a study of blood T cells in healthy people across ages. Alongside a J-beta primer mix, a sample-barcoded 5' primer served in a second PCR lasting roughly 7 to 11 cycles. TCRdb used MiXCR to reprocess the 5' RACE reads, holding one entry per CDR3 protein. The repertoire holds 650,000 to 1,000,000 distinct CDR3 sequences, with about 37% as singletons. The sequencing input was blood. All receptors derive from a man younger than 35 in good health.

The rearrangement uses TRBV24-1 and TRBJ2-1, with D possibly TRBD1 on 6 matching bases. Trimming shortened V by 5 bases and J by 0 bases, and 13 bases separated the two germline ends. Germline-derived CDR1 and CDR2 are KGHDR and SFDVKD. The CDR3 runs 16 residues. This chain's CDR3 is CATSGSGESSYNEQFF. The CDR3 DNA reads as TGTGCCACCAGTGGTTCAGGGGAAAGCTCCTACAATGAGCAGTTCTTC.

Comment on this clonotype: A much larger clone differs by one base, so this may be a read error. The chain combines TRBV12-3 or TRBV12-4 with TRBJ2-7; D uncertain. The CDR3 spans 13 residues. Trimming cost V 6 bases and J 0 bases, with 9 bases left between them. CDR3 in amino acids: CASSPDDSYEQYF. CDR3 bases: TGTGCCAGCAGCCCTGACGACTCCTACGAGCAGTACTTC.

The V and J genes are TRBV7-2 and TRBJ1-1, with D hard to call. Trimming stripped 1 base from V and 0 bases from J, with 9 bases between. The CDR3 has 15 residues. The germline gives CDR1 SGHTA, CDR2 FQGNSA. CDR3 DNA sequence: TGTGCCAGCAGCTTAGAAGCGAATATGAACACTGAAGCTTTCTTT. Its protein is CASSLEANMNTEAFF.